A single sample is the source of the 6 T cell receptor beta chains below, sequenced in a study of blood T cell repertoires in COVID-19. TCRdb keeps only in-frame clones here, not all; method: immunoSEQ multiplex PCR. The sample shows around 19,000 clones, approximately 91% of them seen only once. Sample: peripheral blood. These receptors were taken from a human donor in a cohort sampled during active COVID-19.

This chain connects TRBV5-4 to TRBJ2-1; 13 nucleotides agree with TRBD2. Trimming at V came to 4 bases and at J to 9 bases, leaving 4 bases not matched to a gene. The CDR3 totals 14 residues. The germline gives CDR1 SGHNT, CDR2 YYREEE (reference sequence). The CDR3 here is CASSATSGRGEQFF. CDR3 coding DNA: TGTGCCAGCAGCGCCACTAGCGGGAGGGGTGAGCAGTTCTTC.

This chain connects TRBV11-2 to TRBJ2-5, with D tentatively TRBD1 (5 bases). Trimming pared 0 bases from V and 4 bases from J, leaving 12 bases between. Germline V gene sequence: CDR1 SGHAT, CDR2 FQNNGV. The CDR3 totals 15 residues. The CDR3 region has the DNA TGTGCCAGCAGCTTAGATGGCGACAGTCCAGAGACCCAGTACTTC. Amino acids: CASSLDGDSPETQYF.

The chain joins TRBV7-9 to TRBJ2-5; possible D gene TRBD2, 6 bases. The CDR3 has 12 residues. Germline CDR1 reads SEHNR; CDR2 reads FQNEAQ (reference sequence). The ends were cut back, 1 base at V and 7 bases at J, with 7 bases in the middle. The CDR3 protein is CASSLDGGTQYF. The CDR3 DNA follows: TGTGCCAGCAGCTTAGACGGGGGGACCCAGTACTTC.

The sample holds one count of this clone. The chain uses TRBV6-5 and TRBJ1-2, with 11 bases identical to TRBD1. J was trimmed by 4 bases and V by 0 bases; bases with no gene match: 4. Germline CDR1 and CDR2: MNHEY and SVGAGI. The CDR3 totals 16 residues. DNA of the CDR3: TGTGCCAGCAGTTACTCTGGACAGGGGGCGAGCTATGGCTACACCTTC. It translates to CASSYSGQGASYGYTF.

In its sample, this clone was seen once. The J gene is TRBJ2-7, the V gene TRBV6-5; D is ambiguous. The CDR3 runs 12 residues. Between the trimmed V and J ends, which lost 8 bases and 6 bases, there was a span of 14 bases. Germline CDR1 is MNHEY and CDR2 is SVGAGI. The CDR3 here is CASGQPGGEQYF. The CDR3 DNA reads as TGTGCCAGCGGTCAGCCAGGTGGCGAGCAGTACTTC.

This chain links TRBV28 with TRBJ1-1; no clear D. Trimming pared 3 bases from V and 1 base from J, leaving 6 bases between. In germline, CDR1 is MDHEN, CDR2 SYDVKM. This CDR3 has 13 amino acids. CDR3 DNA: TGTGCCAGCAGTTTGTGGCAGAACACTGAAGCTTTCTTT. It codes for CASSLWQNTEAFF. The variable domain in full, completed from reference TRBV28 and TRBJ1-1, reads DVKVTQSSRYLVKRTGEKVFLECVQDMDHENMFWYRQDPGLGLRLIYFSYDVKMKEKGDIPEGYSVSREKKERFSLILESASTNQTSMYLCASSLWQNTEAFFGQGTRLTVV.